The clone carrying this TCR beta chain was counted once. The entry originates in a study of blood T cell repertoires in COVID-19. Study details: From T cells, B-cell-depleted T cells, or PBMCs came the material, which was cDNA or gDNA.

Those enrolled, adults aged about 18 to 89 years, came from roughly 22 US areas. Produced via immunoSEQ multiplex PCR; TCRdb's table is partial and in-frame only. Among around 100,000 clones, 86% were seen once, and the ten largest hold less than 3%. V lost 2 bases and J lost 7; bases outside the gene matches: 7. This CDR3 is built from 15 residues. Germline V gene lookup returns CDR1 SGHRS and CDR2 YFSETQ. The source material was PBMCs or T cells enriched from blood (not recorded which). This receptor was obtained from a woman in her fifties or sixties who had recovered from COVID-19. The chain employs TRBV5-1 and TRBJ2-1, with 9 bases aligning to TRBD1. CDR3 region: CASSFRGQGANEQFF. DNA of the CDR3: TGCGCCAGCAGCTTTAGGGGACAGGGTGCGAATGAGCAGTTCTTC. The whole variable domain, filled in from reference TRBV5-1 and TRBJ2-1, reads KAGVTQTPRYLIKTRGQQVTLSCSPISGHRSVSWYQQTPGQGLQFLFEYFSETQRNKGNFPGRFSGRQFSNSRSEMNVSTLELGDSALYLCASSFRGQGANEQFFGPGTRLTVL.